The TCR beta chain described here comes from a study of persistence of HIV-infected CD4 T cells. Overall study findings and caveats: TCRbeta richness was lower in CMV- and Gag-responding cells than in anti-CD3/anti-CD28-responding cells.

The stimulus was lysate of CMV-infected fibroblasts, about 10 ug/mL. Sorted nonresponding memory CD4+ T cells were CD40L-negative, CD69-negative, CD45RO-high. The CDR3 runs to 14 residues. Trimming took 8 bases from V and 5 from J; bases not matched to a gene: 12. The V gene's germline CDR1 is MDHEN and CDR2 SYDVKM. Sequencing used immunoSEQ version 4 in survey mode. Libraries were prepared by immunoSEQ multiplex PCR; TCRdb keeps only in-frame clonotypes and omits some of them. The table records over 25,000 clones, more than 75% of them present only once. For this clone: Its specificity is unknown.

This TCR came from an adult man with HIV who was CMV-seropositive. The input for sequencing was CD4+ T cells sorted from PBMCs after roughly 19-hour stimulation, taken from a patient who received antiretroviral therapy. The rearrangement uses TRBV28 and TRBJ2-7; TRBD1 matches 7 bases. The CDR3 sequence: CASWGRGKMNEQYF. The CDR3 nucleotides read TGTGCCAGCTGGGGCAGGGGGAAAATGAACGAGCAGTACTTC. The whole variable domain, filled in from reference TRBV28 and TRBJ2-7, reads DVKVTQSSRYLVKRTGEKVFLECVQDMDHENMFWYRQDPGLGLRLIYFSYDVKMKEKGDIPEGYSVSREKKERFSLILESASTNQTSMYLCASWGRGKMNEQYFGPGTRLTVT.